These 5 T cell receptor beta chains share one sample of origin, sequenced in a study of blood T cells in healthy people across ages. The second PCR ran about 6 to 11 cycles with a sample-barcoded 5' primer and J-beta primers. TCRdb re-called the 5' RACE reads through MiXCR, storing one row per CDR3 protein. This sample has 1.5 million to 2 million distinct CDR3 sequences, with approximately 30% found just once. Sequencing was carried out using blood. The receptors derive from a woman in her 30s in good health.

This clonotype came up many times. The J gene is TRBJ2-3, the V gene TRBV7-2; no reliable D call. The CDR3 spans 15 residues. Germline V gives CDR1 SGHTA, CDR2 FQGNSA. V was cut by 1 base and J by 2 bases, with 10 bases left in between. The CDR3 bases are TGTGCCAGCAGCTTAGACGGACCCAACACAGATACGCAGTATTTT. This translates into CASSLDGPNTDTQYF.

The table lists this clonotype with a few counts. The chain recombines TRBV5-1 with TRBJ2-1, with TRBD1 matching 8 bases. The germline gives CDR1 SGHRS, CDR2 YFSETQ. V gave up 4 bases and J gave up 6 bases; unmatched junction bases: 6. The CDR3 runs 14 residues. The CDR3 is CASSEGQGFNEQFF. The CDR3 DNA reads TGCGCCAGCAGCGAAGGACAGGGATTCAATGAGCAGTTCTTC.

The chain carries TRBV20-1 and TRBJ2-5, with TRBD2 identical over 8 bases. Germline-derived CDR1 and CDR2 are DFQATT and SNEGSKA (reference sequence). CDR3 length equals 13 residues. V shed 7 bases, J shed 0 bases, and the junction held 4 bases outside the gene matches. DNA of the CDR3: TGCAGTGGGAAAGCGGGGGACCAAGAGACCCAGTACTTC. It translates to CSGKAGDQETQYF.

The sample holds a few counts of this clonotype. The V and J genes are TRBV25-1 and TRBJ2-7; possibly TRBD1 for D (6 bases). Trimming cost V 1 base and J 5 bases, with 12 bases left between them. This CDR3 region has 14 residues. CDR1 MGHDK and CDR2 SYGVNS come from the germline V gene. The CDR3 spells CASSEFTGPHEQYF. The CDR3 DNA reads as TGTGCCAGCAGTGAATTCACAGGGCCCCACGAGCAGTACTTC.

This clonotype appeared a few times. The V and J genes are TRBV9 and TRBJ2-5, with 8 bases identical to TRBD2. V dropped 3 bases and J dropped 5; count of bases not matched to a gene: 6. The CDR3 sequence is 14 residues long. CDR1 is SGDLS, CDR2 YYNGEE, per germline. Here the CDR3 reads CASSAPGGFETQYF. The CDR3 nucleotides are TGTGCCAGCAGCGCCCCGGGGGGGTTTGAGACCCAGTACTTC.